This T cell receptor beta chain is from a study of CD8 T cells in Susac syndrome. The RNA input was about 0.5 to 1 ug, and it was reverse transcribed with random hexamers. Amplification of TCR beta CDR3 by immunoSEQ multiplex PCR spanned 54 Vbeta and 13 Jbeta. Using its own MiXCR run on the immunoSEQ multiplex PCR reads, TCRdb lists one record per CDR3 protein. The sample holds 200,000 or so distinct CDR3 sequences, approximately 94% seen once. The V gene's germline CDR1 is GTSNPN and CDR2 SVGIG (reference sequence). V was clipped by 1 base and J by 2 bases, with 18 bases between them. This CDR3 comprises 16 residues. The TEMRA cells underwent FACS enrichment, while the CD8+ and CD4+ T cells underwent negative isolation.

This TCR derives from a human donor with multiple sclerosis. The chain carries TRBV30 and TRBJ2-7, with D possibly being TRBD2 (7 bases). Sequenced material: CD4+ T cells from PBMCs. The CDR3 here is CAWSEASGGPPYEQYF. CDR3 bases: TGTGCCTGGAGTGAAGCCTCGGGGGGCCCCCCCTACGAGCAGTACTTC.